This is a list of T cell receptor beta chains from one sample in a study of molecular identifiers for immune sequencing clone quantification. In TCRdb, the PCR reads were re-called with MiXCR into one record per CDR3 protein. This sample yields about 65,000 distinct CDR3 sequences, of which around a sixth are seen a single time; under 1.5% belongs to the top ten. The sequenced sample was naive CD8+ T cells from blood, with Jurkat cell RNA spiked in. Every receptor here comes from a human donor in good health. Some libraries in this study had Jurkat cell RNA spiked in. Each CDR3 is given with its conserved first and last residue. The D gene is left open where the match is weak.

d_gene	v_gene	j_gene	CDR3aa
-	TRBV29-1	TRBJ2-2	CSVGDPNTGGLFF
-	TRBV10-3	TRBJ1-6	CAIRVDSVGNSPLHF
TRBD2	TRBV12-3/TRBV12-4	TRBJ2-3	CASSWTSGSTDTQYF
-	TRBV13	TRBJ2-5	CASSPPLTGQETQYF
-	TRBV6-5	TRBJ2-7	CASSPGGYEQYF
-	TRBV6-1	TRBJ2-1	CAGAQGPTYNERFF
TRBD2	TRBV6-2/TRBV6-3	TRBJ2-1	CASSHTSGRASNVDEQFF
TRBD1	TRBV11-2	TRBJ2-5	CASSFWDRGETQYF
TRBD1	TRBV20-1	TRBJ1-5	CSAISFGTGNNQPQHF
TRBD1	TRBV3-1	TRBJ2-1	CASSHVGTGMNEQFF
-	TRBV28	TRBJ2-7	CASSVHRAYEQYF
-	TRBV7-2	TRBJ1-1	CASSFVTMNTEAFF
-	TRBV4-3	TRBJ1-5	CASSHGVGTGTQHF
TRBD2	TRBV7-6	TRBJ2-2	CASSLARGALAGASGELFF
TRBD1	TRBV7-6	TRBJ1-1	CASSFWQGGTEAFF
TRBD2	TRBV4-1	TRBJ2-1	CASSQVAGPYNEQFF
-	TRBV10-3	TRBJ2-7	CAISEVDSGTTYEQYF
-	TRBV2	TRBJ2-3	CASSWQSPTDTQYF
TRBD2	TRBV7-9	TRBJ2-1	CAGASGRTYEQFF
-	TRBV28	TRBJ2-1	CASSFDYNEQFF
TRBD2	TRBV2	TRBJ2-1	CASRQLAGAYNEQFF
-	TRBV29-1	TRBJ2-4	CSVVGGAKNIQYF
TRBD2	TRBV7-8	TRBJ2-5	CASSLGSGSGETQYF
-	TRBV4-1	TRBJ2-5	CASSQGQLQETQYF
TRBD2	TRBV7-9	TRBJ2-5	CASSSPSRKTSLPSDQETQYF